This T cell receptor beta chain was sequenced for a study of response to subunit inactivated influenza vaccine. Study findings and constraints: T cells newly recruited by each seasonal influenza vaccination are few, the authors suggested.

Only a few counts were recorded for this clonotype. Its target is not known. Trimming left V 5 bases short and J 2 bases short, with 14 bases between. This CDR3 is 15 amino acids long. Per germline, CDR1 SGHAT and CDR2 FQNNGV. TCRdb recomputed calls from the RT-PCR reads with MiXCR, one row per CDR3 protein. The sample consists of some 570,000 distinct CDR3 sequences, about 11% of them appearing once. The sample was also linked to a second study, of T cells expressing NK-cell markers. That report adds: Beta-chain TCR cDNA was generated via 5'RACE template switching with UMIs. According to the study, TCR beta repertoires originated from sorted CD3+CD56+NKG2C+, CD3+CD56+NKG2C- and CD3+CD56-NKG2C+ T cells. The sequencing cohort of eight donors included seven HCMV-seropositive individuals and one seronegative individual. In a handful of donors, these clonotypes also led the CD3+CD56-NKG2C+ fraction.

Here the sequenced sample was PBMCs from blood, taken on the day of vaccination. V usage is TRBV11-2 and J usage is TRBJ2-3, with a possible D match to TRBD2 (6 bases). This TCR derives from a man aged 45 to 65 who received an inactivated influenza vaccine. CDR3 protein: CASSPRGMYTDTQYF. The CDR3, as DNA: TGTGCCAGCAGCCCCCGGGGGATGTACACAGATACGCAGTATTTT.